This TCR beta chain was recorded in a study of T cell changes during pregnancy in multiple sclerosis. This clone was recorded only once. TCRdb's copy holds only in-frame clones and misses some; the assay was immunoSEQ multiplex PCR. The sample carries fewer than 30,000 clones, under 95% recorded once. Germline V gives CDR1 KGHSH, CDR2 LQKENI. The CDR3 length is 17 residues. V gave up 0 bases and J gave up 1 base; unmatched junction bases: 5. Here the sequenced sample was CD8+ T cells from peripheral blood mononuclear cells, taken in the third trimester of pregnancy. The clonotype originates from a female donor in good health, enrolled as a control in a pregnancy study. The chain joins TRBV18 to TRBJ2-3; 9 nucleotides match TRBD1. CDR3 DNA sequence: TGTGCCAGCTCACCACCCTTCACAGGGGGCGGCACAGATACGCAGTATTTT. Translation gives CASSPPFTGGGTDTQYF.